These T cell receptor beta chains were read from a single sample in a study of cytomegalovirus exposure and HLA in healthy donors. Profiling relied on immunoSEQ multiplex PCR, and the TCRdb table lists in-frame clones only, not all of them. The table lists 110,000 to 150,000 clones, approximately 80% of them singletons. Sequences were obtained from PBMCs. These receptors all stem from a woman aged 50 to 60 in good health and CMV-seropositive. Both conserved end residues are part of each CDR3. D genes are given only for firm matches. Expanded clones are given a class, and other clones once, few, many or no size at all.

V	size	J	D	DNA	CDR3
TRBV19	NA	TRBJ1-5	NA	TGTGCCAGTAGTATAGTTGGGGGCGATCAGCCCCAGCATTTT	CASSIVGGDQPQHF
TRBV7-9	NA	TRBJ1-2	TRBD1	TGTGCCAGCAGGATACCGGGACAGGGTAGGAATGGCTACACCTTC	CASRIPGQGRNGYTF
TRBV7-2	NA	TRBJ2-5	TRBD1	TGTGCCAGCAGCCCGCCCGGGACAGGGTACCGGACCCAGTACTTC	CASSPPGTGYRTQYF
TRBV11-1	NA	TRBJ2-7	TRBD1	TGTGCCAGCAGCTTTACCGGGACAGCGGAAGACGAGCAGTACTTC	CASSFTGTAEDEQYF
TRBV7-9	NA	TRBJ1-3	NA	TGTGCCAGCAGCGCAGTGGACCGAGGGAGGACTGGAAACACCATATATTTT	CASSAVDRGRTGNTIYF
TRBV6-4	NA	TRBJ2-3	NA	TGTGCCAGCAGTGAACGTCAGCGGGCCACAGATACGCAGTATTTT	CASSERQRATDTQYF
TRBV10-2	NA	TRBJ2-7	TRBD1	TGCGCCAGCAGTGAGTCGGGACAGGGGGCTGGCGAGCAGTACTTC	CASSESGQGAGEQYF
TRBV7-9	NA	TRBJ1-5	NA	TGTTCCAGCAGCTTAGGTTGGGGGGGCTATAGCAATCAGCCCCAGCATTTT	CSSSLGWGGYSNQPQHF
TRBV10-3	NA	TRBJ1-1	NA	TGTGCCATCAGTGAGTACCCGGGGGATATGAACACTGAAGCTTTCTTT	CAISEYPGDMNTEAFF
TRBV7-2	NA	TRBJ1-5	NA	TGTGCCAGCAGCTTAGTAGGGGGGGCCCACAATCAGCCCCAGCATTTT	CASSLVGGAHNQPQHF
TRBV21-1	NA	TRBJ1-2	NA	TGTGCCAGCAGCAAAGCCAGATTGCCCATCTATGGCTACACCTTC	CASSKARLPIYGYTF
TRBV6-1	once	TRBJ1-2	NA	TGTGCCAGCAGTGCTACAGTTGGGTATGGCTACACCTTC	CASSATVGYGYTF
TRBV25-1	NA	TRBJ2-1	NA	TGTGCCAGCAGTTCCGGGATAAGCTCCTACAATGAGCAGTTCTTC	CASSSGISSYNEQFF
TRBV7-3	NA	TRBJ1-6	NA	TGTGCCAGCAGCTCAAGGACTGATTTTAATTCACCCCTCCACTTT	CASSSRTDFNSPLHF
TRBV6-1	NA	TRBJ1-3	NA	TGTGCCAGCAGTGAAGAGGGGGGGCACCCTGGAAACACCATATATTTT	CASSEEGGHPGNTIYF
TRBV11-3	NA	TRBJ2-1	TRBD2	TGTGCCAGCAGCCTAGCGGGGGTCAATGAGCAGTTCTTC	CASSLAGVNEQFF
TRBV5-1	NA	TRBJ1-3	NA	TGCGCCAGCAGCAGGGACTTTGACTCTGGAAACACCATATATTTT	CASSRDFDSGNTIYF
TRBV15	once	TRBJ1-5	NA	TGTGCCACCAGCAGAGATTTGGTCGGGGGAGGACAGCCCCAGCATTTT	CATSRDLVGGGQPQHF
TRBV4-3	NA	TRBJ2-2	NA	TGCGCCAGCAGTCGGGAAGGGTCGGCCACCGGGGAGCTGTTTTTT	CASSREGSATGELFF
TRBV7-8	NA	TRBJ1-6	NA	TGTGCCAGCAGCTTGCGTCGGCGGCCCTATAATTCACCCCTCCACTTT	CASSLRRRPYNSPLHF
TRBV28	NA	TRBJ1-6	TRBD1	TGTGCCAGCTATACCGGGACAGCTTATAATTCACCCCTCCACTTT	CASYTGTAYNSPLHF
TRBV7-2	NA	TRBJ1-4	NA	TGTGCCAGCAGCTTAACGAGAGTAGAGAAACTGTTTTTT	CASSLTRVEKLFF
TRBV28	NA	TRBJ2-7	NA	TGTGCCAGCGGCCACTACAGGGAGATCTACGAGCAGTACTTC	CASGHYREIYEQYF
TRBV5-8	few	TRBJ2-7	NA	TGTGCCAGCAGTCACGACAGTGTCTCCTACGAGCAGTACTTC	CASSHDSVSYEQYF
TRBV30	NA	TRBJ2-6	TRBD1	TGTGCCCGTACCGGGACAGTTCCTGGGGCCAACGTCCCGACTTTC	CARTGTVPGANVPTF